The following is a T cell receptor (beta chain) sequence with its context. Looked up from germline, CDR1 is KGHSH and CDR2 is LQKENI. The CDR3 runs to 14 residues. Trimming stripped 4 bases from V and 0 bases from J, with 9 bases between. This entry belongs to a study of blood T cell repertoires in COVID-19. Looking at the study overall: Italy, Spain and the United States were the sources of the convalescent and acute COVID-19 samples. PBMCs, B-cell-depleted T cells, or T cells provided the cDNA or gDNA that made up the material.

Produced via immunoSEQ multiplex PCR; TCRdb's table is partial and in-frame only. The sample holds about 110,000 clones, around 86% seen once. The chain carries TRBV18 and TRBJ1-1, with a weak D call TRBD1 (6 bases). The receptor was derived from a man aged 45-60 years with acute or convalescent COVID-19. The sample taken for sequencing was peripheral blood. CDR3 in amino acids: CASSRQGLNTEAFF. As DNA, the CDR3 is TGTGCCAGCTCACGTCAGGGGTTGAACACTGAAGCTTTCTTT.